Each of the 15 T cell receptor beta chains below was sequenced from the same sample in a study of OX40 agonist ivuxolimab in advanced cancers. The table came from immunoSEQ multiplex PCR; TCRdb's copy has only in-frame clones and leaves some out. The sample includes roughly 12,000 clones, about 85% of them seen just once. The sequenced sample was CD4+ or CD8+ T cells sorted from blood, obtained in a trial of the OX40 agonist ivuxolimab. The receptors come from an adult with an advanced solid tumor such as melanoma, head and neck, liver or kidney cancer.

The genes are TRBV6-6 and TRBJ2-7; D is undetermined. The germline V gene has CDR1 MNHNY and CDR2 SVGAGI (reference sequence). The CDR3 consists of 14 residues. V dropped 0 bases and J dropped 0 bases, with 6 bases sitting between them. The CDR3 nucleotides are TGTGCCAGCAGTTACTCGATGCTCTCCTACGAGCAGTACTTC. It specifies CASSYSMLSYEQYF.

The genes are TRBV11-2 and TRBJ2-5; TRBD2 matches at 9 bases. The germline gives CDR1 SGHAT, CDR2 FQNNGV. The CDR3 runs 17 residues. V gave up 1 base and J gave up 1 base; unmatched junction bases: 7. The CDR3 sequence: CASSLVFLAGAQETQYF. CDR3 DNA: TGTGCCAGCAGCTTAGTCTTCTTAGCGGGGGCCCAAGAGACCCAGTACTTC.

The chain recombines TRBV7-6 with TRBJ1-2, with D hard to call. CDR3 size: 13 residues. Germline assignment: CDR1 SGHVS and CDR2 FNYEAQ. Trimming left V 2 bases short and J 3 bases short, with 7 bases between. CDR3 sequence: CASSLRSDYGYTF. The CDR3 bases are TGTGCCAGCAGCTTAAGATCAGACTATGGCTACACCTTC.

In this sample, this clone is medium-sized (0.01 to 0.1%). This chain joins TRBV7-9 and TRBJ2-5, with TRBD2 matching 9 bases. The CDR3 totals 15 residues. J lost 4 bases, V lost 3 bases, and 6 bases had no gene match. CDR1 and CDR2 (germline): SEHNR, FQNEAQ (reference sequence). DNA of the CDR3: TGTGCCAGCAGCTTCGAGCGGGGGGTGGGAGAGACCCAGTACTTC. Translation gives CASSFERGVGETQYF.

The CDR3 bases are TGTGCCAGCAGTGAATTGCTTCAGGGAGGCAACTCTGGAAACACCATATATTTT. It yields the protein CASSELLQGGNSGNTIYF. The chain couples TRBV25-1 to TRBJ1-3; weak D call: TRBD1 (5 bases). V was cut by 1 base and J by 0 bases, with 16 bases left in between. The CDR3 consists of 18 residues. The germline V gene has CDR1 MGHDK and CDR2 SYGVNS.

The rearrangement links TRBV6-4 to TRBJ1-1; D call uncertain. The CDR3 length is 13 residues. Looked up from germline, CDR1 is MRHNA and CDR2 is SNTAGT. The V end lost 3 bases, the J end lost 1 base, and 6 bases lay between the germline ends. CDR3 sequence (DNA): TGTGCCAGCAGTGAGGGAACGAACACTGAAGCTTTCTTT. Translating gives CASSEGTNTEAFF.

The V and J genes are TRBV7-9 and TRBJ1-5, with 9 bases that match TRBD1. This CDR3 region has 16 residues. Germline lookup yields CDR1 SEHNR and CDR2 FQNEAQ (reference sequence). The V segment lost 4 bases and the J segment 4 bases; nucleotides outside the gene matches: 8. The CDR3 loop is CASSSTDRGGNQPQHF. CDR3 nucleotide sequence: TGTGCCAGCAGCTCGACGGACAGGGGCGGGAATCAGCCCCAGCATTTT.

This clone rates as medium-sized (0.01 to 0.1%). The gene calls are TRBV4-1 and TRBJ2-2, with D possibly being TRBD1 (5 bases). Germline-derived CDR1 and CDR2 are MGHRA and YSYEKL. Deletions cut 5 bases from V and 1 base from J, with 8 bases between. This CDR3 has 14 residues. The CDR3 DNA is TGCGCCAGCAGCAACGGACAGAACACCGGGGAGCTGTTTTTT. Translated: CASSNGQNTGELFF.

This chain uses TRBV4-1 with TRBJ2-2, with 8 bases aligning to TRBD1. This CDR3 is 18 amino acids long. The J segment lost 1 base and the V segment lost 4 bases, leaving 11 bases of the junction unmatched. CDR1 is MGHRA and CDR2 is YSYEKL in the germline V gene. CDR3 amino acids: CASSPRTGGMENTGELFF. CDR3 DNA: TGCGCCAGCAGCCCGCGAACAGGGGGGATGGAGAACACCGGGGAGCTGTTTTTT.

The table lists this clone with a few counts. V and J are TRBV2 and TRBJ1-5; no clear D. V was clipped by 2 bases and J by 6 bases, with 8 bases between them. Germline CDR1 reads SNHLY; CDR2 reads FYNNEI. The CDR3 consists of 13 residues. CDR3 protein: CASSEWASQPQHF. In DNA form, the CDR3 reads TGTGCCAGCAGTGAATGGGCCAGTCAGCCCCAGCATTTT.

The chain recombines TRBV27 with TRBJ2-7; tentative D call: TRBD2 (6 bases). V lost 5 bases, J lost 6 bases, and 8 bases lay in between. CDR1 is MNHEY and CDR2 is SMNVEV in the germline V gene (reference sequence). The CDR3 totals 11 residues. The CDR3: CASSVGGEQYF. For the CDR3, the DNA is TGTGCCAGCAGTGTGGGGGGCGAGCAGTACTTC.

This clone was counted a single time. Other nucleotide sequences from this sample produce the same CDR3. The rearrangement joins TRBV19 to TRBJ1-1; tentative D call: TRBD1 (5 bases). V shed 3 bases and J shed 5 bases, with 13 bases lying between them. Germline V gene lookup returns CDR1 LNHDA and CDR2 SQIVND (reference sequence). This CDR3 is built from 14 residues. The CDR3 coding sequence is TGTGCCAGTAGTATCGGAGGGGCCGGTACTGAAGCTTTCTTT. Translation: CASSIGGAGTEAFF. The whole variable domain, filled in from reference TRBV19 and TRBJ1-1, reads DGGITQSPKYLFRKEGQNVTLSCEQNLNHDAMYWYRQDPGQGLRLIYYSQIVNDFQKGDIAEGYSVSREKKESFPLTVTSAQKNPTAFYLCASSIGGAGTEAFFGQGTRLTVV.

V usage is TRBV19 and J usage is TRBJ1-5; D is unresolved. This CDR3 comprises 13 residues. In germline, CDR1 is LNHDA, CDR2 SQIVND (reference sequence). Trimming took 1 base from V and 9 from J, leaving 10 bases between them. CDR3 coding DNA: TGTGCCAGTAGTATAGGTCCTTGGTCGCCCCAGCATTTT. Protein product: CASSIGPWSPQHF.

This chain uses TRBV18 with TRBJ1-2; D is ambiguous. Trimming shortened V by 1 base and J by 8 bases, and 26 bases separated the two germline ends. Germline CDR1 reads KGHSH; CDR2 reads LQKENI. CDR3 size: 18 residues. The CDR3 is CASSPRHGMTENKGGYTF. The DNA of the CDR3 is TGTGCCAGCTCACCACGGCATGGAATGACGGAGAATAAGGGCGGCTACACCTTC.

The chain is built from TRBV27 and TRBJ2-1, with D perhaps matching TRBD2 (6 bases). CDR1 and CDR2 from the germline V gene are MNHEY and SMNVEV (reference sequence). This CDR3 has 15 residues. V lost 5 bases and J lost 12, with 23 bases in between. Written as DNA, the CDR3 is TGTGCCAGCAGTCCAGGGTACGGGACTCAGTTATGGCAGTTCTTC. This sequence encodes CASSPGYGTQLWQFF.